The 23 T cell receptor beta chains given below trace back to one sample, sequenced in a study of blood T cell repertoires in COVID-19 (dated by TCRdb to 2019 to 2021). Receptors were amplified or captured by the immunoSEQ multiplex PCR assay. TCRdb carries this immuneACCESS record with in-frame sequences only. Its versions omit some clonotypes, under half of them owing to an unresolved V gene in the studies checked, with the rest unexplained. The sample table holds some 70,000 clones, of which around 85% were seen once. The top ten clones comprise approximately 15% of the sample. Sequences were obtained from peripheral blood. The source is a man aged 40-49 years with COVID-19, enrolled during active disease.

The rearrangement uses TRBV19 and TRBJ2-2; TRBD1 agrees at 8 bases. In germline, CDR1 is LNHDA, CDR2 SQIVND (reference sequence). The CDR3 spans 12 residues. Germline trimming cut 6 bases from V and 6 bases from J; bases unmatched to any gene: 0. The CDR3 DNA reads TGTGCCAGTAGACAGGGGGCCGGGGAGCTGTTTTTT. As protein: CASRQGAGELFF.

The rearrangement links TRBV28 to TRBJ2-1; D remains unclear. Germline CDR1 reads MDHEN; CDR2 reads SYDVKM. The CDR3 has 11 residues. This chain's CDR3 is CGSSVYNEQFF. The CDR3 nucleotides are TGTGGAAGTTCAGTGTACAATGAGCAGTTCTTC.

The chain employs TRBV6-5 and TRBJ1-4; the D gene is possibly TRBD1 (5 bases). Germline loops: CDR1 MNHEY, CDR2 SVGAGI. The CDR3 covers 15 residues. Trimming shortened V by 6 bases and J by 2 bases, and 13 bases separated the two germline ends. The CDR3, as DNA: TGTGCCAGCAGGCAGGCGGGGGGTACTAATGAAAAACTGTTTTTT. Its protein is CASRQAGGTNEKLFF.

The rearrangement links TRBV7-9 to TRBJ2-1, with D perhaps TRBD2 (7 bases). CDR3 length: 12 amino acids. Trimming took off 4 bases at V and 14 bases at J, with 15 bases between the two ends. Per the germline V gene, CDR1 is SEHNR and CDR2 is FQNEAQ (reference sequence). The chain's CDR3 is CASSSGGPGEFF. The CDR3 DNA sequence: TGTGCCAGCAGCTCCGGGGGGCCCGGGGAGTTCTTC.

The chain carries TRBV10-3 and TRBJ2-1, with 9 bases identical to TRBD2. The V gene's germline CDR1 is ENHRY and CDR2 SYGVKD. The CDR3 is 16 amino acids. V lost 0 bases and J lost 5; bases outside the gene matches: 5. The CDR3 DNA reads as TGTGCCATCAGTGAGTCGATGGAGCGGGGGGACAATGAGCAGTTCTTC. Its translation: CAISESMERGDNEQFF.

The rearrangement joins TRBV28 to TRBJ1-2; 10 bases are shared with TRBD1. The trim removed 8 bases at V and 1 base at J, leaving 10 bases unmatched. Looked up from germline, CDR1 is MDHEN and CDR2 is SYDVKM. CDR3 length: 16 residues. CDR3: CASLRGTGDNNYGYTF. The CDR3 DNA follows: TGTGCCAGCCTGCGGGGGACAGGGGATAATAACTATGGCTACACCTTC.

The V and J genes are TRBV3-1 (or the pseudogene TRBV3-2) and TRBJ2-5, with D tentatively TRBD2 (6 bases). The CDR3 has 16 residues. V was pared by 0 bases and J by 1 base, with 12 bases between. In germline, CDR1 is LGHDT, CDR2 YNNKEL (reference sequence). CDR3 protein: CASSQDRGSSQETQYF. The CDR3 DNA is TGTGCCAGCAGCCAAGATCGGGGGAGTAGCCAAGAGACCCAGTACTTC.

The chain joins TRBV27 to TRBJ2-7; 7 nucleotides agree with TRBD2. V lost 3 bases, J lost 3 bases, and 8 bases stayed unmatched. This CDR3 region has 15 residues. Germline V gene sequence: CDR1 MNHEY, CDR2 SMNVEV (reference sequence). The CDR3 nucleotides are TGTGCCAGCAGTTTCAGGGCTAGCGGATTCTACGAGCAGTACTTC. This translates into CASSFRASGFYEQYF.

The chain joins TRBV9 to TRBJ2-7; 11 bases are a match to TRBD1. In germline, CDR1 is SGDLS, CDR2 YYNGEE. There are 14 residues in the CDR3. Unmatched junction bases numbered 7, after V lost 4 bases and J lost 7 bases. CDR3 loop: CASSRRTGGEEQYF. The DNA of the CDR3 is TGTGCCAGCAGCAGAAGGACAGGGGGCGAAGAGCAGTACTTC.

This clone was observed a handful of times. The chain joins TRBV15 to TRBJ2-7; D is unclear. Germline V gene sequence: CDR1 LNHNV, CDR2 YYDKDF (reference sequence). CDR3 size: 12 residues. V was cut by 4 bases and J by 4 bases, with 8 bases left in between. CDR3 sequence (DNA): TGTGCCACCAGCAACAGCCGGTACGAGCAGTACTTC. It encodes CATSNSRYEQYF. The full variable domain, its missing parts supplied by reference TRBV15 and TRBJ2-7, is DAMVIQNPRYQVTQFGKPVTLSCSQTLNHNVMYWYQQKSSQAPKLLFHYYDKDFNNEADTPDNFQSRRPNTSFCFLDIRSPGLGDTAMYLCATSNSRYEQYFGPGTRLTVT.

This sequence joins TRBV3-1 (or the pseudogene TRBV3-2) and TRBJ2-6, with 8 bases aligning to TRBD2. Germline V lookup: CDR1 LGHDT, CDR2 YNNKEL (reference sequence). The CDR3 loop spans 17 amino acids. J was trimmed by 3 bases and V by 0 bases; bases with no gene match: 4. This chain's CDR3 is CASSQDRGGFGANVLTF. In DNA, the CDR3 is TGTGCCAGCAGCCAAGATCGGGGGGGGTTTGGGGCCAACGTCCTGACTTTC.

This chain joins TRBV30 and TRBJ2-5; perhaps TRBD2 as D (7 bases). The CDR3 is 13 amino acids. Looked up from germline, CDR1 is GTSNPN and CDR2 is SVGIG (reference sequence). V gave up 4 bases and J gave up 5 bases, with 14 bases separating them. The CDR3 protein is CAWKVRGAETQYF. The DNA for the CDR3 is TGTGCCTGGAAGGTTCGGGGGGCGGAGACCCAGTACTTC.

This chain joins TRBV7-3 and TRBJ2-2; weak D call: TRBD1 (6 bases). V lost 5 bases, J lost 7 bases, and 14 bases lay in between. The germline V gene encodes CDR1 SGHTA and CDR2 FQGTGA. This CDR3 is 14 amino acids long. CDR3 sequence reads: CASSKQGVSGELFF. Here the CDR3 DNA reads TGTGCCAGCAGCAAACAGGGAGTAAGCGGGGAGCTGTTTTTT.

The DNA of the CDR3 is TGTGCCAGCAGCTTCTTTCGCAGGGTCAAGCAAGAGACCCAGTACTTC. As protein: CASSFFRRVKQETQYF. J is TRBJ2-5 and V is TRBV7-8; D may be TRBD1 (5 bases). The germline V and J ends were trimmed by 3 bases and 2 bases, with 16 bases remaining between them. CDR3 size: 16 residues. The germline V gene has CDR1 SGHVS and CDR2 FQNEAQ.

CDR3 protein: CAWSLGPGGTNEKLFF. As DNA, the CDR3 is TGTGCCTGGAGTCTCGGCCCAGGGGGCACTAATGAAAAACTGTTTTTT. The chain links TRBV30 to TRBJ1-4; 8 bases are a match to TRBD1. CDR3 size: 16 residues. The germline gives CDR1 GTSNPN, CDR2 SVGIG (reference sequence). The V gene end was trimmed by 2 bases and the J gene end by 2 bases; junction bases not matched to a gene: 7.

The rearrangement joins TRBV6-5 to TRBJ1-6; D is ambiguous. Between the trimmed V and J ends, which lost 6 bases and 10 bases, there was a span of 10 bases. This CDR3 has 12 amino acids. Germline values: CDR1 MNHEY, CDR2 SVGAGI. The CDR3 DNA reads TGTGCCAGCAGCGACCCGGGGTCACCCCTCCACTTT. Residues: CASSDPGSPLHF.

The rearrangement uses TRBV10-3 and TRBJ1-5; TRBD1 agrees at 7 bases. The CDR3 sequence is 13 residues long. From germline, CDR1 is ENHRY and CDR2 SYGVKD. V gave up 10 bases and J gave up 4 bases; unmatched junction bases: 7. The CDR3 DNA reads as TGTGCCAGCCGGGACAGAGATAATCAGCCCCAGCATTTT. This translates into CASRDRDNQPQHF.

The chain links TRBV3-1 (or the pseudogene TRBV3-2) to TRBJ2-7; 8 nucleotides match TRBD1. After removal of 2 bases from V and 2 bases from J, the junction contained 5 bases not matched to a gene. There are 15 residues in the CDR3. Germline loops: CDR1 LGHDT, CDR2 YNNKEL (reference sequence). The CDR3 DNA is TGTGCCAGCAGCCAATATACAGGGGGAGCCTACGAGCAGTACTTC. It is translated as CASSQYTGGAYEQYF.

The chain carries TRBV15 and TRBJ1-4; TRBD1 is a possible D gene (6 bases). The germline V and J ends were trimmed by 2 bases and 6 bases, with 25 bases remaining between them. Germline CDR1 is LNHNV and CDR2 is YYDKDF (reference sequence). This CDR3 comprises 19 residues. The CDR3 is CATSRSPVAKTGGHEKLFF. CDR3 nucleotide sequence: TGTGCCACCAGCAGATCCCCGGTCGCGAAGACAGGCGGTCATGAAAAACTGTTTTTT.

The rearrangement links TRBV7-9 to TRBJ1-2; weak D call: TRBD1 (6 bases). The CDR3 contains 12 residues. V lost 4 bases, J lost 8 bases, and 11 bases lay in between. In germline, CDR1 is SEHNR, CDR2 FQNEAQ (reference sequence). The CDR3 DNA sequence: TGTGCCAGCAGCTCAGGGGTTCGCGGCTACACCTTC. This translates into CASSSGVRGYTF.

V is TRBV27 and J is TRBJ2-3, with TRBD2 identical over 8 bases. Trimming at V came to 8 bases and at J to 0 bases, leaving 7 bases not matched to a gene. The germline CDR1 and CDR2 sequences are MNHEY and SMNVEV (reference sequence). The CDR3 is made up of 15 amino acids. CDR3 in DNA: TGTGCCAGCGCGACTAGCGCCTTCAGCACAGATACGCAGTATTTT. Translation gives CASATSAFSTDTQYF.

The V call is TRBV5-5, the J call TRBJ2-3; perhaps TRBD2 as D (7 bases). The V end lost 4 bases, the J end lost 2 bases, and 14 bases lay between the germline ends. CDR3 size: 15 residues. Germline V gene lookup returns CDR1 SGHKS and CDR2 YYEKEE (reference sequence). The CDR3 spells CASSSGTYLTDTQYF. The CDR3 DNA follows: TGTGCCAGCAGCAGCGGGACATACCTCACAGATACGCAGTATTTT.

V and J are TRBV6-2 or TRBV6-3 and TRBJ2-1; 10 bases align to TRBD1. This CDR3 has 15 amino acids. The V gene's germline CDR1 is MNHEY and CDR2 SVGEGT. The J segment lost 9 bases and the V segment lost 0 bases, leaving 5 bases of the junction unmatched. CDR3 sequence: CASSYSPGQGTEQFF. As DNA, the CDR3 is TGTGCCAGCAGTTACTCCCCGGGACAGGGGACTGAGCAGTTCTTC.